This is a list of T cell receptor beta chains from one sample in a study of spatial heterogeneity in lung cancer. TCRdb re-called the 5' RACE reads through MiXCR, storing one row per CDR3 protein. The table records tens of thousands of distinct CDR3 sequences, about 10% of them present only once. Specimen: PBMCs, collected at surgery. These receptors all stem from a female donor with early-stage non-small cell lung cancer. CDR3s leave out the opening cysteine and the closing phenylalanine or tryptophan.

TRBJ2-1 | TRBV7-9 | ASSPSGSSYNEQF
TRBJ1-5 | TRBV12-3/TRBV12-4 | ASSLTDSNQPQH
TRBJ2-3 | TRBV12-3/TRBV12-4 | ASSLTSGGMDTQY
TRBJ2-1 | TRBV28 | ASKTYAGYTGSNEQF
TRBJ1-6 | TRBV20-1 | SATDLAQGHNSPLH
TRBJ1-4 | TRBV20-1 | SASVDSATNEKLF
TRBJ2-6 | TRBV19 | ASSISPASGANVLT
TRBJ2-2 | TRBV5-6 | ASSAGTRNTGELF
TRBJ2-3 | TRBV2 | ASSEEQGGSDTQY
TRBJ2-7 | TRBV11-2 | ASSLVGAGRMNEQY
TRBJ1-6 | TRBV28 | ASSLAVVGSPLH
TRBJ2-4 | TRBV28 | ASSRHGGSKNIQY
TRBJ1-2 | TRBV20-1 | SAIPPGGTNYGYT
TRBJ2-1 | TRBV27 | ASSLPPRGGSHEQF
TRBJ2-2 | TRBV11-3 | ASSPRASTGELF
TRBJ1-2 | TRBV12-3/TRBV12-4 | ATNRGQLVYGYT
TRBJ2-1 | TRBV5-1 | ASSEGASYNEQF
TRBJ2-1 | TRBV7-9 | ASSRNRANEQF
TRBJ2-2 | TRBV20-1 | SARDPNANTGELF
TRBJ2-5 | TRBV6-6 | ASSYSGGGETQY
TRBJ2-1 | TRBV5-5 | ASSTPTSGGLDEQF
TRBJ2-1 | TRBV20-1 | SAPFVAGGEQF
TRBJ2-2 | TRBV11-2 | ASSLEHNTGELF
TRBJ1-1 | TRBV7-9 | ASSLLSEAF
TRBJ2-2 | TRBV5-1 | ASSSQSSTGELF
TRBJ2-2 | TRBV5-1 | ASTRDRSTNTGELF
TRBJ1-5 | TRBV7-2 | ASSPVGQGNQPQH
TRBJ1-1 | TRBV4-1 | ASSQVSADLGTEAF
TRBJ2-3 | TRBV7-6 | ASSLGDLTDTQY
TRBJ2-5 | TRBV5-1 | ASTTGHLQETQY
TRBJ1-4 | TRBV7-2 | ASSLDGRKNEKLF
TRBJ2-7 | TRBV28 | AIQGGQGPSYEQY
TRBJ2-7 | TRBV7-2 | ASSSTSEYEQY
TRBJ2-2 | TRBV5-1 | ASSVSTVSGQGPTGELF